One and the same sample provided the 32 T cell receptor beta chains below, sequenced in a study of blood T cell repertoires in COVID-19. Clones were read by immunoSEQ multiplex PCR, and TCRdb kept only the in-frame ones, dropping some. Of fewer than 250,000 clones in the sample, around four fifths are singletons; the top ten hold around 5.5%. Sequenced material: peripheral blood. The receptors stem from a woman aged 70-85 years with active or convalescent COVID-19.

CDR3 region: CASTRGLYEQYF. The CDR3 DNA follows: TGTGCCAGCACCAGGGGGCTCTACGAGCAGTACTTC. This chain connects TRBV28 to TRBJ2-7, with TRBD1 identical over 8 bases. Trimming cost V 7 bases and J 3 bases; bases outside gene matches: 2. This CDR3 contains 12 residues. Germline CDR1 is MDHEN and CDR2 is SYDVKM.

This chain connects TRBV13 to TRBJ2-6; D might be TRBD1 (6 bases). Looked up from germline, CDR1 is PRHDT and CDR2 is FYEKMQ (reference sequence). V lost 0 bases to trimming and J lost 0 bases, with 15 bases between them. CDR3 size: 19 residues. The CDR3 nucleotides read TGTGCCAGCAGCTTAGGGTCAGTGGACAGTTACTCTGGGGCCAACGTCCTGACTTTC. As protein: CASSLGSVDSYSGANVLTF.

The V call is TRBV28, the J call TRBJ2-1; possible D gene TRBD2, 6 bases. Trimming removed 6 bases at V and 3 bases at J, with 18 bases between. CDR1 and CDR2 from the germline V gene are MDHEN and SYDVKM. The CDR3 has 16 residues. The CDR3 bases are TGTGCCAGCAGACAAAGCGGGTACGGATTCTACAATGAGCAGTTCTTC. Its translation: CASRQSGYGFYNEQFF.

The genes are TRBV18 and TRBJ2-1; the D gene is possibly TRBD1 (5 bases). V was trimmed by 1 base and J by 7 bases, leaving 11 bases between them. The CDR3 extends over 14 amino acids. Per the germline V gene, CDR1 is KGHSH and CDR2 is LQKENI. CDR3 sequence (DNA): TGTGCCAGCTCACCACAAAGGGGTAGGAATGAGCAGTTCTTC. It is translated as CASSPQRGRNEQFF. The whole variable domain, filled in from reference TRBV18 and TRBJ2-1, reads NAGVMQNPRHLVRRRGQEARLRCSPMKGHSHVYWYRQLPEEGLKFMVYLQKENIIDESGMPKERFSAEFPKEGPSILRIQQVVRGDSAAYFCASSPQRGRNEQFFGPGTRLTVL.

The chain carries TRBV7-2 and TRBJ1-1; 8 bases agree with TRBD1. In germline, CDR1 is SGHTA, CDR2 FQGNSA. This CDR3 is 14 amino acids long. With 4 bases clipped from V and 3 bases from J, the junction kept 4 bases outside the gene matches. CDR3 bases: TGTGCCAGCAGCTCACAGGGGGTTGACACTGAAGCTTTCTTT. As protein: CASSSQGVDTEAFF.

CDR3 in amino acids: CASSGRDTRLSGANVLTF. The DNA for the CDR3 is TGTGCCAGTAGTGGCCGGGACACCCGCCTCTCTGGGGCCAACGTCCTGACTTTC. The chain joins TRBV19 to TRBJ2-6, with D possibly matching TRBD1 (6 bases). The CDR3 covers 18 residues. V lost 5 bases to trimming and J lost 0 bases, with 17 bases between them. Germline lookup yields CDR1 LNHDA and CDR2 SQIVND (reference sequence).

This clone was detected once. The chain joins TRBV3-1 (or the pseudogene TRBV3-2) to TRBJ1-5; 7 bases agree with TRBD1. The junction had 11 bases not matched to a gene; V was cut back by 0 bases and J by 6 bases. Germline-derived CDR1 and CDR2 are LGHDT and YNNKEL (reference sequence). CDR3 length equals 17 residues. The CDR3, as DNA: TGTGCCAGCAGCCAAGAGTGGAGCGACAGGGTTTCTCAGCCCCAGCATTTT. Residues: CASSQEWSDRVSQPQHF.

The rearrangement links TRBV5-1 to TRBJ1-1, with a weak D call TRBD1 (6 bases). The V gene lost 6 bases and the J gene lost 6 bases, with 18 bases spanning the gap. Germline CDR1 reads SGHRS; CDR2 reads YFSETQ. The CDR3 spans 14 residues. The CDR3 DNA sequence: TGCGCCAGCACAACCTCGGGGGGGCACGCTGAAGCTTTCTTT. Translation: CASTTSGGHAEAFF. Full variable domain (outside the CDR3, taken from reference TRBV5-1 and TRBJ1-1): KAGVTQTPRYLIKTRGQQVTLSCSPISGHRSVSWYQQTPGQGLQFLFEYFSETQRNKGNFPGRFSGRQFSNSRSEMNVSTLELGDSALYLCASTTSGGHAEAFFGQGTRLTVV.

The CDR3 here is CASSRDPSDNEQFF. DNA of the CDR3: TGTGCCAGCAGTCGGGATCCTAGTGACAATGAGCAGTTCTTC. The chain employs TRBV6-5 and TRBJ2-1, with D possibly TRBD2 on 5 matching bases. Germline V gene data show CDR1 as MNHEY and CDR2 as SVGAGI. This CDR3 is built from 14 residues. Trimming cost V 5 bases and J 5 bases, with 13 bases left between them.

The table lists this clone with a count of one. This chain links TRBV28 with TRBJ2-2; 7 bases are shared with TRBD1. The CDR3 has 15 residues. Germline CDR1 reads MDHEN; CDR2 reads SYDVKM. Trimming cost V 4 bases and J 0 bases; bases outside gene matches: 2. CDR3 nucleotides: TGTGCCAGCAGTTCGGGACAGTCGAACACCGGGGAGCTGTTTTTT. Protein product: CASSSGQSNTGELFF.

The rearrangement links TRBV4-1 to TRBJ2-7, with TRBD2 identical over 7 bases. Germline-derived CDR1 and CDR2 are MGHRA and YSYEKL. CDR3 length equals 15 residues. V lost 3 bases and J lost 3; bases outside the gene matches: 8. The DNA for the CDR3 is TGCGCCAGCAGCCAGCCGAGCGGGAACCTCTACGAGCAGTACTTC. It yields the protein CASSQPSGNLYEQYF.

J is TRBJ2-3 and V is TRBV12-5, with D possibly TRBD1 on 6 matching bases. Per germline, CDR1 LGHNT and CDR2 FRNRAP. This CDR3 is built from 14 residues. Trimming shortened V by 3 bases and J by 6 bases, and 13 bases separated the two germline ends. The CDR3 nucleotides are TGTGCTAGTGGTTTCGGGACAATGAAGGATACGCAGTATTTT. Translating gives CASGFGTMKDTQYF.

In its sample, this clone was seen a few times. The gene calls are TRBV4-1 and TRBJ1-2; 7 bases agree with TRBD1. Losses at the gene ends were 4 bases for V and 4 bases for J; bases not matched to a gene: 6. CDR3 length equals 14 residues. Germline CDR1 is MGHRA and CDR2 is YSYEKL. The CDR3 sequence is CASSPQTGFYGYTF. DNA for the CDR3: TGCGCCAGCAGCCCTCAGACAGGGTTCTATGGCTACACCTTC.

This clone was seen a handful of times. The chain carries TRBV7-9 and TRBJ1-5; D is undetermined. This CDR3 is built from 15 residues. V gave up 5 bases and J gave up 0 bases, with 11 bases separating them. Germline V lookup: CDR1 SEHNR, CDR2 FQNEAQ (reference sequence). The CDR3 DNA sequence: TGTGCCAGCAGCCCCGACGGAGTTAGCAATCAGCCCCAGCATTTT. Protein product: CASSPDGVSNQPQHF.

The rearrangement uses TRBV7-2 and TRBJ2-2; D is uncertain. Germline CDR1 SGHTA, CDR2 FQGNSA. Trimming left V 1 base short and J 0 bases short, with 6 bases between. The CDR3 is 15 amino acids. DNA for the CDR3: TGTGCCAGCAGCTTAGTCCCGGCGAACACCGGGGAGCTGTTTTTT. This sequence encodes CASSLVPANTGELFF. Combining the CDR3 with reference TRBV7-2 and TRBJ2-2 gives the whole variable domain GAGVSQSPSNKVTEKGKDVELRCDPISGHTALYWYRQSLGQGLEFLIYFQGNSAPDKSGLPSDRFSAERTGGSVSTLTIQRTQQEDSAVYLCASSLVPANTGELFFGEGSRLTVL.

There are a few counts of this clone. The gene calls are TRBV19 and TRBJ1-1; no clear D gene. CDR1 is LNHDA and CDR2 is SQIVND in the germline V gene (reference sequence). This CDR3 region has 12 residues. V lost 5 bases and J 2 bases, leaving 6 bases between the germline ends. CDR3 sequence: CASSYSNTEAFF. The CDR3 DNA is TGTGCCAGTAGTTACAGTAACACTGAAGCTTTCTTT.

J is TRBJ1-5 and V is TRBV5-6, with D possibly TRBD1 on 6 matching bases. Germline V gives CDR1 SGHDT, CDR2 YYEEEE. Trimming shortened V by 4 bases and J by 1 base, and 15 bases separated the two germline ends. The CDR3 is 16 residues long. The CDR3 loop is CASSVSQGTSNQPQHF. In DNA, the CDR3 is TGTGCCAGCAGCGTATCCCAGGGGACCAGCAATCAGCCCCAGCATTTT.

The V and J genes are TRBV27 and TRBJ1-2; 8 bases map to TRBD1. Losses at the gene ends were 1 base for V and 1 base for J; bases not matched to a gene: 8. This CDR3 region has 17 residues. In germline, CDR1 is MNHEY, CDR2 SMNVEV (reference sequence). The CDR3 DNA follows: TGTGCCAGCAGTTTATTCGGTGGGACAGGAAATAACTATGGCTACACCTTC. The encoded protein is CASSLFGGTGNNYGYTF.

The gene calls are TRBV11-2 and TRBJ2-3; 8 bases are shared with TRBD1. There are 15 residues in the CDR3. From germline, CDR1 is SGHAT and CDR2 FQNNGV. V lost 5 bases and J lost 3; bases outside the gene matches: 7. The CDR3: CASSAGQGRTDTQYF. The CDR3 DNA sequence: TGTGCCAGCAGCGCCGGACAGGGAAGAACAGATACGCAGTATTTT.

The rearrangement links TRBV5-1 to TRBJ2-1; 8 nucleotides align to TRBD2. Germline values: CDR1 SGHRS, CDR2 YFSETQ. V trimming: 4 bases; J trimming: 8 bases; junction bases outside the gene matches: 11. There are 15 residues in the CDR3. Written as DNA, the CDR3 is TGCGCCAGCAGCCTCCCCGGGGCGGGAGGATATGAGCAGTTCTTC. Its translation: CASSLPGAGGYEQFF.

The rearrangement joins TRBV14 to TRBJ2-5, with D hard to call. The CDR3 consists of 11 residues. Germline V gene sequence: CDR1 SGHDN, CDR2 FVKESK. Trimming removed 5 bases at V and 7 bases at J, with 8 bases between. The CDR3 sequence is CASSGPGTQYF. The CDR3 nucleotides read TGTGCCAGCAGCGGCCCAGGGACCCAGTACTTC.

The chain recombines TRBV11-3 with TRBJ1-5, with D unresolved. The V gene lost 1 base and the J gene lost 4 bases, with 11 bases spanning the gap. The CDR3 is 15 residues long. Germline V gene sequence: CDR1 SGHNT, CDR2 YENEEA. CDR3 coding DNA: TGTGCCAGCAGCTTAGTGGGGAGAGGGAATCAGCCCCAGCATTTT. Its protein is CASSLVGRGNQPQHF. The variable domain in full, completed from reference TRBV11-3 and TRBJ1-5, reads EAGVVQSPRYKIIEKKQPVAFWCNPISGHNTLYWYLQNLGQGPELLIRYENEEAVDDSQLPKDRFSAERLKGVDSTLKIQPAELGDSAVYLCASSLVGRGNQPQHFGDGTRLSIL.

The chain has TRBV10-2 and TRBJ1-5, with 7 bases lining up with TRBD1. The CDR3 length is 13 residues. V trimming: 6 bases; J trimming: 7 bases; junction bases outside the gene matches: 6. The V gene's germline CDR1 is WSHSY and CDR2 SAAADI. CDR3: CASSAGGGQPQHF. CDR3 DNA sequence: TGCGCCAGCAGCGCAGGGGGAGGACAGCCCCAGCATTTT.

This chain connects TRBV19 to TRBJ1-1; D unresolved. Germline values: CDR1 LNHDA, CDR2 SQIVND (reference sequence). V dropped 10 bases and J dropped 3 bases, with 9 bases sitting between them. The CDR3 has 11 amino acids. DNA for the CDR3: TGTGCCACCTTTAGTTACACTGAAGCTTTCTTT. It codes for CATFSYTEAFF.

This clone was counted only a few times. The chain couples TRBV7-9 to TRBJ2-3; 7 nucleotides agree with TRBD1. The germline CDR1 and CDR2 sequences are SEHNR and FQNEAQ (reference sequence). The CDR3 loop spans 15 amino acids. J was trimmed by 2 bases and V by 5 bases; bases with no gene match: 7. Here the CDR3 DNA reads TGTGCCAGCAGCCGAGGGACAGCCCTCACAGATACGCAGTATTTT. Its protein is CASSRGTALTDTQYF. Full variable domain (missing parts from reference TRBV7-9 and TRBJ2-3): DTGVSQNPRHKITKRGQNVTFRCDPISEHNRLYWYRQTLGQGPEFLTYFQNEAQLEKSRLLSDRFSAERPKGSFSTLEIQRTEQGDSAMYLCASSRGTALTDTQYFGPGTRLTVL.

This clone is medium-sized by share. The CDR3 coding sequence is TGTGCCAGCAGCGTAGATGTCGGAGGAGGGGGCGAGGGATACGAGCAGTACTTC. Protein: CASSVDVGGGGEGYEQYF. This rearrangement joins TRBV9 to TRBJ2-7, with a weak D call TRBD1 (7 bases). Per the germline V gene, CDR1 is SGDLS and CDR2 is YYNGEE. V was clipped by 0 bases and J by 4 bases, with 23 bases between them. CDR3 length: 18 residues.

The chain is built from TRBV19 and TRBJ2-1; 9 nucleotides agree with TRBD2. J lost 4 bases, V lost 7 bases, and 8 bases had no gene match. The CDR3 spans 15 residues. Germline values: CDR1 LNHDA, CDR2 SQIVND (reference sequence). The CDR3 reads CASMREGLLYNEQFF. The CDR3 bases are TGTGCCAGTATGCGGGAGGGCCTCCTGTACAATGAGCAGTTCTTC.

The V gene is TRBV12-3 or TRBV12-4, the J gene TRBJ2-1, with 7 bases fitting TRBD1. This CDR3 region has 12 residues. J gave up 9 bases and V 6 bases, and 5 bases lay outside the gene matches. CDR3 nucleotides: TGTGCCAGCAGCTCCCGGACAGGTGAGCAGTTCTTC. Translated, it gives CASSSRTGEQFF.

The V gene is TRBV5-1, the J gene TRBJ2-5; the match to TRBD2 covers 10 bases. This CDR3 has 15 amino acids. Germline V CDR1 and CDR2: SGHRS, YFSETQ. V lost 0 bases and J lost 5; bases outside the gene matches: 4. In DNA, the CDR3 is TGCGCCAGCAGCTTGGGGGGGACTAGCGCGGAGACCCAGTACTTC. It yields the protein CASSLGGTSAETQYF.

CDR3 coding DNA: TGTGCCAGCAGTGGGATGAATAACGAGCGGATCTCCTACAATGAGCAGTTCTTC. Its protein product is CASSGMNNERISYNEQFF. The rearrangement links TRBV2 to TRBJ2-1, with a weak D call TRBD2 (5 bases). The V gene lost 4 bases and the J gene lost 0 bases, with 19 bases spanning the gap. The CDR3 totals 18 residues. Germline CDR1 is SNHLY and CDR2 is FYNNEI.

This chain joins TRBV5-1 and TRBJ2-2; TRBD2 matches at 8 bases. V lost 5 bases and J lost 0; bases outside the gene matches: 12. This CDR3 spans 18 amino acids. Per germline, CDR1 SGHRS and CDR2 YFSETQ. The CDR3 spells CASSLLAASGPNTGELFF. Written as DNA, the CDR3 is TGCGCCAGCAGTCTGCTAGCGGCTAGCGGGCCGAACACCGGGGAGCTGTTTTTT.

CDR3 sequence reads: CASSPRLGQGSSYEQYF. The CDR3 DNA is TGTGCCAGCAGTCCTAGACTAGGACAGGGGAGCTCCTACGAGCAGTACTTC. The J gene is TRBJ2-7, the V gene TRBV5-6; 9 nucleotides agree with TRBD1. This CDR3 spans 17 amino acids. V trimming: 5 bases; J trimming: 0 bases; junction bases outside the gene matches: 12. Germline-derived CDR1 and CDR2 are SGHDT and YYEEEE.